Each of the 29 T cell receptor beta chains below was sequenced from the same sample in a study of CD8 T cells in ankylosing spondylitis. TCRdb re-called the 5' RACE reads through MiXCR, storing one row per CDR3 protein. Of 200,000 to 250,000 distinct CDR3 sequences in the sample, roughly 10% were seen once. The source material was blood, either unsorted or a sorted T cell fraction (not recorded which). Every receptor here comes from a male donor with ankylosing spondylitis or in good health (not recorded which).

The table lists this clonotype with a few counts. The chain carries TRBV20-1 and TRBJ1-5; weak D call: TRBD1 (5 bases). Germline loops: CDR1 DFQATT, CDR2 SNEGSKA (reference sequence). The CDR3 spans 13 residues. V was pared by 6 bases and J by 4 bases, with 13 bases between. The CDR3 coding sequence is TGCAGTGCAATAGACAGCCCGAATCAGCCCCAGCATTTT. Protein sequence: CSAIDSPNQPQHF.

This clonotype has a count of ten or more. The chain carries TRBV20-1 and TRBJ1-1; 8 nucleotides agree with TRBD1. The V gene end was trimmed by 6 bases and the J gene end by 10 bases; junction bases not matched to a gene: 13. The CDR3 is 13 residues long. Looked up from germline, CDR1 is DFQATT and CDR2 is SNEGSKA (reference sequence). The CDR3 DNA reads as TGCAGTGCGGGGACAGGTGGGTGGGGGCGAGCTTTCTTT. Its translation: CSAGTGGWGRAFF.

This clonotype has a handful of counts. This chain joins TRBV6-5 and TRBJ1-1; weak D call: TRBD1 (6 bases). Germline V gives CDR1 MNHEY, CDR2 SVGAGI. Between the trimmed V and J ends, which lost 7 bases and 7 bases, there was a span of 19 bases. The CDR3 contains 14 residues. The CDR3, as DNA: TGTGCCAGCACTTATGGAGGGGGTGGAAGTGAAGCTTTCTTT. Its translation: CASTYGGGGSEAFF.

The chain recombines TRBV20-1 with TRBJ2-1; 8 bases match TRBD2. J lost 4 bases, V lost 5 bases, and 13 bases had no gene match. This CDR3 comprises 16 residues. CDR1 and CDR2 (germline): DFQATT, SNEGSKA (reference sequence). The CDR3 loop is CSASQLGLAIYNEQFF. DNA of the CDR3: TGCAGTGCTTCCCAGCTTGGACTAGCAATTTACAATGAGCAGTTCTTC.

The rearrangement uses TRBV12-3 or TRBV12-4 and TRBJ2-7; D unresolved. This CDR3 contains 14 residues. V lost 5 bases and J lost 3, with 14 bases in between. The CDR3 bases are TGTGCCAGCAGTACTCGAATCCGGTTCTACGAGCAGTACTTC. This sequence encodes CASSTRIRFYEQYF.

This clonotype was counted ten times or more. V usage is TRBV10-3 and J usage is TRBJ2-7; D remains ambiguous. Germline V lookup: CDR1 ENHRY, CDR2 SYGVKD. V was cut by 6 bases and J by 6 bases, with 12 bases left in between. CDR3 length: 12 residues. This CDR3 reads CAISDGVLEQYF. The CDR3 DNA reads as TGTGCCATCAGCGATGGGGTGCTCGAGCAGTACTTC.

The table lists this clonotype with many counts. The chain combines TRBV10-3 with TRBJ2-1; D call uncertain. Trimming left V 2 bases short and J 0 bases short, with 8 bases between. The CDR3 runs to 15 residues. Germline V CDR1 and CDR2: ENHRY, SYGVKD. CDR3 residues: CAISEVDFSYNEQFF. The CDR3 region has the DNA TGTGCCATCAGTGAGGTAGATTTCTCCTACAATGAGCAGTTCTTC.

The chain uses TRBV28 and TRBJ2-1; possibly TRBD1 for D (5 bases). This CDR3 region has 14 residues. Deletions cut 6 bases from V and 5 bases from J, with 14 bases between. In germline, CDR1 is MDHEN, CDR2 SYDVKM. The CDR3, as DNA: TGTGCCAGCAGCCGCAGGGTAGTACACAATGAGCAGTTCTTC. Amino acids: CASSRRVVHNEQFF.

The V gene is TRBV6-6, the J gene TRBJ2-5, with 10 nucleotides matching TRBD2. This CDR3 region has 16 residues. Per the germline V gene, CDR1 is MNHNY and CDR2 is SVGAGI (reference sequence). Germline trimming cut 2 bases from V and 5 bases from J; bases unmatched to any gene: 8. Here the CDR3 DNA reads TGTGCCAGCAGTTACGGTTCTAGCGGGAGTGGTGAGACCCAGTACTTC. Translation: CASSYGSSGSGETQYF.

At least ten counts were recorded for this clonotype. This chain uses TRBV20-1 with TRBJ2-1; TRBD2 aligns across 8 bases. J gave up 10 bases and V 0 bases, and 5 bases lay outside the gene matches. Germline V gene lookup returns CDR1 DFQATT and CDR2 SNEGSKA (reference sequence). This CDR3 is built from 13 residues. CDR3 sequence reads: CSARDNSGGEQFF. CDR3 nucleotides: TGCAGTGCTAGAGACAACAGCGGGGGAGAGCAGTTCTTC.

This clonotype was counted at least ten times. The chain combines TRBV7-9 with TRBJ2-7, with 8 bases aligning to TRBD2. Germline-derived CDR1 and CDR2 are SEHNR and FQNEAQ (reference sequence). Losses at the gene ends were 5 bases for V and 3 bases for J; bases not matched to a gene: 9. The CDR3 contains 15 residues. The CDR3 loop reads CASSPGLAGYYEQYF. The CDR3 bases are TGTGCCAGCAGCCCCGGGCTAGCGGGTTACTACGAGCAGTACTTC.

This clonotype was seen at least ten times. The chain joins TRBV20-1 to TRBJ2-1, with TRBD1 matching 9 bases. Losses at the gene ends were 6 bases for V and 7 bases for J; bases not matched to a gene: 10. The CDR3 totals 14 residues. Germline CDR1 and CDR2: DFQATT and SNEGSKA (reference sequence). The CDR3 DNA sequence: TGCAGTGCGCAGGGGGGGACAGGGACGAATGAGCAGTTCTTC. Its protein is CSAQGGTGTNEQFF.

This clonotype was detected many times. The V and J genes are TRBV12-3 or TRBV12-4 and TRBJ1-1; D is ambiguous. The CDR3 is made up of 10 amino acids. V was cut by 8 bases and J by 5 bases, with 6 bases left in between. CDR3 nucleotides: TGTGCCAGCGGCCGGACTGAAGCTTTCTTT. The encoded protein is CASGRTEAFF.

The chain links TRBV4-1 to TRBJ2-5; D gene ambiguous. The germline V and J ends were trimmed by 2 bases and 4 bases, with 11 bases remaining between them. In germline, CDR1 is MGHRA, CDR2 YSYEKL. This CDR3 region has 14 residues. CDR3 in amino acids: CASSQRSVVETQYF. CDR3 DNA sequence: TGCGCCAGCAGCCAACGCAGCGTGGTAGAGACCCAGTACTTC.

In this sample, this clonotype turned up many times. This chain joins TRBV10-3 and TRBJ2-3; possibly TRBD2 for D (5 bases). This CDR3 region has 13 residues. Germline lookup yields CDR1 ENHRY and CDR2 SYGVKD. The V and J ends lost 10 bases and 6 bases respectively, with 17 bases between them. CDR3 amino acids: CATASDFGDTQYF. CDR3 coding DNA: TGTGCCACAGCCTCGGACTTTGGGGATACGCAGTATTTT.

This clonotype was counted at least ten times. A junction end diverges from the germline sequence, so it may reflect a read error. This chain joins TRBV5-1 and TRBJ2-1, with D perhaps TRBD2 (6 bases). This CDR3 is 12 amino acids long. Germline V CDR1 and CDR2: SGHRS, YFSETQ. CDR3 sequence: CASSLGRNEQFF. The CDR3 coding sequence is TGTGCCAGCAGCCTAGGGAGGAATGAGCAGTTCTTC.

This clonotype has a count of ten or more. The gene calls are TRBV20-1 and TRBJ2-1; D may be TRBD1 or TRBD2 (5 bases each). Per germline, CDR1 DFQATT and CDR2 SNEGSKA (reference sequence). Trimming removed 3 bases from V and 0 bases from J, with 12 bases in between. This CDR3 contains 15 residues. CDR3 loop: CSARGTVRSYNEQFF. The CDR3, as DNA: TGCAGTGCTAGGGGGACGGTCCGCTCCTACAATGAGCAGTTCTTC.

This clonotype was found a few times. The CDR3 loop is CSAMFQGAKNTEAFF. DNA of the CDR3: TGCAGTGCTATGTTCCAGGGGGCAAAGAACACTGAAGCTTTCTTT. This sequence joins TRBV20-1 and TRBJ1-1; 8 bases agree with TRBD1. The CDR3 length is 15 residues. V lost 4 bases and J lost 1; bases outside the gene matches: 8. From germline, CDR1 is DFQATT and CDR2 SNEGSKA (reference sequence).

This clonotype was seen a few times. The chain combines TRBV20-1 with TRBJ2-7; D uncertain. V lost 3 bases, J lost 2 bases, and 8 bases lay in between. The CDR3 has 12 amino acids. The germline V gene encodes CDR1 DFQATT and CDR2 SNEGSKA (reference sequence). The CDR3 sequence: CSASRSTYEQYF. DNA of the CDR3: TGCAGTGCTAGTCGTTCTACCTACGAGCAGTACTTC.

The table lists this clonotype with a few counts. This sequence joins TRBV20-1 and TRBJ2-1; D might be TRBD2 (6 bases). Trimming left V 0 bases short and J 3 bases short, with 18 bases between. CDR1 is DFQATT, CDR2 SNEGSKA, per germline (reference sequence). This CDR3 has 17 residues. The CDR3 region is CSARDRADSGYYNEQFF. CDR3 coding DNA: TGCAGTGCTAGAGATCGTGCGGATAGCGGATACTACAATGAGCAGTTCTTC.

There are many counts of this clonotype. The chain carries TRBV10-3 and TRBJ2-3; perhaps TRBD2 as D (6 bases). CDR3 length: 13 amino acids. Germline CDR1 reads ENHRY; CDR2 reads SYGVKD. The V end was cut by 6 bases, the J end by 6 bases, with 13 bases between. DNA for the CDR3: TGTGCCATCAGCCCCGGGACTTGGGATACGCAGTATTTT. Its translation is CAISPGTWDTQYF.

This clonotype was counted at least ten times. J is TRBJ1-1 and V is TRBV20-1; no clear D. This CDR3 is 14 amino acids long. The germline V gene encodes CDR1 DFQATT and CDR2 SNEGSKA (reference sequence). Trimming cost V 6 bases and J 0 bases, with 14 bases left between them. CDR3 coding DNA: TGCAGTGCGCGCGCCCGGACTGTGAACACTGAAGCTTTCTTT. Protein: CSARARTVNTEAFF.

This rearrangement joins TRBV11-2 to TRBJ2-3, with 11 positions matching TRBD2. Germline CDR1 SGHAT, CDR2 FQNNGV. The CDR3 spans 16 residues. The ends lost 3 bases at V and 5 bases at J; junction bases unmatched: 7. The CDR3 region is CASSFETGTSGDTQYF. CDR3 DNA sequence: TGTGCCAGCAGCTTTGAAACCGGGACTAGCGGAGATACGCAGTATTTT.

The gene calls are TRBV12-3 or TRBV12-4 and TRBJ2-1; 9 positions match TRBD2. V dropped 7 bases and J dropped 7; count of bases not matched to a gene: 11. The CDR3 is made up of 15 amino acids. CDR3 coding DNA: TGTGCCAGCACCCTTGGGGCGGGGGGGATAAATGAGCAGTTCTTC. It translates to CASTLGAGGINEQFF.

In this sample, this clonotype turned up many times. The genes are TRBV12-3 or TRBV12-4 and TRBJ1-2; possibly TRBD1 for D (6 bases). The CDR3 runs 14 residues. The ends were cut back, 3 bases at V and 8 bases at J, with 16 bases in the middle. CDR3 DNA: TGTGCCAGCAGTTTGGGGGGCCTTGGGAGAGGCTACACCTTC. Translation: CASSLGGLGRGYTF.

At least ten counts were recorded for this clonotype. The V and J genes are TRBV20-1 and TRBJ1-2; 7 bases align to TRBD1. V dropped 3 bases and J dropped 4; count of bases not matched to a gene: 5. The CDR3 sequence is 13 residues long. Germline V lookup: CDR1 DFQATT, CDR2 SNEGSKA (reference sequence). The CDR3 sequence is CSASFAGGYGYTF. CDR3 in DNA: TGCAGTGCTAGTTTCGCAGGGGGCTATGGCTACACCTTC.

The sample holds many counts of this clonotype. The chain links TRBV20-1 to TRBJ2-5; 10 positions match TRBD2. Per germline, CDR1 DFQATT and CDR2 SNEGSKA (reference sequence). V gave up 3 bases and J gave up 5 bases; unmatched junction bases: 6. This CDR3 region has 14 residues. CDR3 in amino acids: CSASSGGALETQYF. In DNA, the CDR3 is TGCAGTGCTAGCAGCGGGGGGGCCTTGGAGACCCAGTACTTC.

This clonotype was observed many times. V gene TRBV29-1 combines with J gene TRBJ1-2, with a tentative D call TRBD1 (6 bases). Deletions cut 7 bases from V and 5 bases from J, with 20 bases between. This CDR3 comprises 14 residues. Looked up from germline, CDR1 is SQVTM and CDR2 is ANQGSEA. CDR3 sequence: CSAVQGTGNYGYTF. The CDR3 region has the DNA TGCAGCGCCGTACAGGGAACTGGGAATTATGGCTACACCTTC.

The chain couples TRBV28 to TRBJ2-3; no clear D. The V and J ends lost 6 bases and 2 bases respectively, with 12 bases between them. Germline V gene data show CDR1 as MDHEN and CDR2 as SYDVKM. This CDR3 is 14 amino acids long. CDR3 nucleotides: TGTGCCAGCAGGTACCAAACTATCACAGATACGCAGTATTTT. The encoded protein is CASRYQTITDTQYF.